The 10 T cell receptor beta chains below come from one sample, sequenced in a study of control samples from healthy donors and cancer patients. Sequenced by immunoSEQ multiplex PCR; TCRdb stores in-frame clones only, minus some. The profile shows tens of thousands of clones, over 80% of them singletons. The sequencing input was blood. These receptors were collected from a man in his 60s in good health.

This clone has a single count. This sequence joins TRBV19 and TRBJ2-1, with a possible D match to TRBD1 (6 bases). Germline-derived CDR1 and CDR2 are LNHDA and SQIVND (reference sequence). The CDR3 extends over 14 amino acids. Between the trimmed V and J ends, which lost 5 bases and 2 bases, there was a span of 10 bases. The CDR3 DNA sequence: TGTGCCAGTAGTGCCCGACAGGCCTACAATGAGCAGTTCTTC. Translating it yields CASSARQAYNEQFF.

The chain couples TRBV29-1 to TRBJ1-2; 9 positions agree with TRBD1. With 6 bases clipped from V and 2 bases from J, the junction kept 7 bases outside the gene matches. This CDR3 contains 14 residues. Germline CDR1 is SQVTM and CDR2 is ANQGSEA. The chain's CDR3 is CSVPVGTGNYGYTF. DNA of the CDR3: TGCAGCGTCCCTGTGGGGACAGGGAACTATGGCTACACCTTC. The whole variable domain, filled in from reference TRBV29-1 and TRBJ1-2, reads SAVISQKPSRDICQRGTSLTIQCQVDSQVTMMFWYRQQPGQSLTLIATANQGSEATYESGFVIDKFPISRPNLTFSTLTVSNMSPEDSSIYLCSVPVGTGNYGYTFGSGTRLTVV.

This clone was detected only once. The rearrangement links TRBV11-3 to TRBJ2-7; tentative D call: TRBD2 (5 bases). The CDR3 runs to 17 residues. Germline V gives CDR1 SGHNT, CDR2 YENEEA. The germline V and J ends were trimmed by 0 bases and 0 bases, with 15 bases remaining between them. The CDR3 region is CASSLDGSRESSYEQYF. The CDR3 DNA reads as TGTGCCAGCAGCTTAGATGGGAGCCGGGAAAGCTCCTACGAGCAGTACTTC.

The V call is TRBV27, the J call TRBJ2-7, with a weak D call TRBD2 (6 bases). V gave up 3 bases and J gave up 3 bases, with 15 bases separating them. Germline CDR1 MNHEY, CDR2 SMNVEV (reference sequence). The CDR3 runs to 15 residues. The chain's CDR3 is CASSFGGGMLYEQYF. In DNA form, the CDR3 reads TGTGCCAGCAGTTTCGGGGGAGGAATGCTCTACGAGCAGTACTTC.

The CDR3 bases are TGTGCCAGCAGCTTAGGACAGGTCGACTCTGGAAACACCATATATTTT. Translating it yields CASSLGQVDSGNTIYF. The V call is TRBV7-2, the J call TRBJ1-3, with TRBD1 as a possible D gene (6 bases). This CDR3 contains 16 residues. Germline CDR1 SGHTA, CDR2 FQGNSA. The V end was cut by 1 base, the J end by 0 bases, with 10 bases between.

The gene calls are TRBV5-1 and TRBJ1-1, with D unclear. CDR3 length: 13 amino acids. Germline loops: CDR1 SGHRS, CDR2 YFSETQ. V shed 4 bases and J shed 10 bases, with 17 bases lying between them. The CDR3 DNA sequence: TGCGCCAGCAGCCTCCGACTAGGCAACGGAGCTTTCTTT. This sequence encodes CASSLRLGNGAFF.

The chain carries TRBV7-2 and TRBJ1-5; perhaps TRBD1 as D (5 bases). The CDR3 has 15 residues. Germline V gene sequence: CDR1 SGHTA, CDR2 FQGNSA. Trimming took off 1 base at V and 3 bases at J, with 10 bases between the two ends. As DNA, the CDR3 is TGTGCCAGCAGCTTAGAGTGGGGCCTCAATCAGCCCCAGCATTTT. This codes for CASSLEWGLNQPQHF. Based on the CDR3 plus reference TRBV7-2 and TRBJ1-5, the full variable domain is GAGVSQSPSNKVTEKGKDVELRCDPISGHTALYWYRQSLGQGLEFLIYFQGNSAPDKSGLPSDRFSAERTGGSVSTLTIQRTQQEDSAVYLCASSLEWGLNQPQHFGDGTRLSIL.

Only a few counts were recorded for this clone. The chain is built from TRBV6-6 and TRBJ1-6, with D tentatively TRBD1 (5 bases). Germline V gene lookup returns CDR1 MNHNY and CDR2 SVGAGI (reference sequence). The CDR3 has 14 amino acids. Trimming removed 5 bases at V and 10 bases at J, with 15 bases between. CDR3 sequence (DNA): TGTGCCAGCAGTCGGGATGGAAGGGGCTCACCCCTCCACTTT. Amino acid sequence: CASSRDGRGSPLHF.

The chain joins TRBV5-6 to TRBJ1-4; no reliable D call. CDR1 and CDR2 (germline): SGHDT, YYEEEE. The CDR3 extends over 14 amino acids. Trimming took off 2 bases at V and 0 bases at J, with 5 bases between the two ends. CDR3 in amino acids: CASSLTATNEKLFF. Written as DNA, the CDR3 is TGTGCCAGCAGCTTAACAGCAACTAATGAAAAACTGTTTTTT.

This clone was observed a single time. The CDR3 coding sequence is TGTGCCAGCATTAAGGAGGGTGGCTATGGCTACACCTTC. This sequence encodes CASIKEGGYGYTF. The chain links TRBV28 to TRBJ1-2; D is uncertain. The CDR3 length is 13 residues. V was shortened by 7 bases and J by 4 bases, with 13 bases between the two germline ends. CDR1 MDHEN and CDR2 SYDVKM come from the germline V gene.